This TCR beta chain was sequenced during a study of T cell repertoires in cytomegalovirus infection. As for this clonotype: As yet, its antigen is unknown.

TCRdb re-called the reads with MiXCR, one entry per CDR3 protein. The sample yields under 850,000 distinct CDR3 sequences, around 30% seen once. Germline assignment: CDR1 SGHTA and CDR2 FQGNSA. The CDR3 spans 15 residues. V shed 3 bases, J shed 2 bases, and the junction held 6 bases outside the gene matches. The sample was cultured PBMCs, taken from culture after CMV antigen stimulation. The TCR originated in a human donor in good health (CMV status not recorded). Some clones in this sample may be carry-over from other donors' samples. The chain uses TRBV7-2 and TRBJ2-5, with 7 bases matching TRBD2. The CDR3 loop reads CASSFPFGRQETQYF. In DNA, the CDR3 is TGTGCCAGCAGCTTTCCTTTCGGGAGGCAAGAGACCCAGTACTTC.